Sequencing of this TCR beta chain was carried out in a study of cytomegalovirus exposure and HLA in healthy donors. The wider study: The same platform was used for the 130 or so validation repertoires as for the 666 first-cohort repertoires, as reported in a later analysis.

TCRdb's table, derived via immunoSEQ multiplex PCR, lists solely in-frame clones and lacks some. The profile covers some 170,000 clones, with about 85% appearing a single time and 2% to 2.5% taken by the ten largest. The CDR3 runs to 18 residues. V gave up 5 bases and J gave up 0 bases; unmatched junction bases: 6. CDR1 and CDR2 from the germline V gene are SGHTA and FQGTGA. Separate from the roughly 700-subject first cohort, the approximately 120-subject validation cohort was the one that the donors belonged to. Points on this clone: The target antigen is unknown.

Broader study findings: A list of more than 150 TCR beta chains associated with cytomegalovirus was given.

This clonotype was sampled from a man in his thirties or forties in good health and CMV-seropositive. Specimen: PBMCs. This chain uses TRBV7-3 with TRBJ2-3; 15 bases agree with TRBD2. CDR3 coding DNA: TGTGCCAGCAGCCGACGGACTAGCGGGGGGGCTAGCACAGATACGCAGTATTTT. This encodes CASSRRTSGGASTDTQYF.